These T cell receptor beta chains were read from a single sample in a study of blood T cells in healthy people across ages. Each CDR3 protein is one row after TCRdb ran MiXCR on the 5' RACE reads. The table has 870,000 or so distinct CDR3 sequences, 29% seen once; the top ten hold 17%. Sequencing used blood. The receptors come from a woman of 80 years or more in good health. The CDR3 runs from the conserved cysteine through the conserved F or W. The order of the fields is D gene, clone size, V gene, J gene, CDR3 DNA, CDR3 protein. D genes are given only for firm matches. Not all rows give a size; the values are once, few, many and, for expanded clones, a class.

D gene: TRBD2
clone size: many
V gene: TRBV20-1
J gene: TRBJ2-1
CDR3 DNA: TGCAGTGGCGTAGCGGGGATCTACAATGAGCAGTTCTTC
CDR3 protein: CSGVAGIYNEQFF

D gene: TRBD1
clone size: NA
V gene: TRBV12-3/TRBV12-4
J gene: TRBJ1-2
CDR3 DNA: TGTGCCAGCAAGGTTACGACAGGGGTATATGGCTACACCTTC
CDR3 protein: CASKVTTGVYGYTF

D gene: NA
clone size: many
V gene: TRBV6-5
J gene: TRBJ2-7
CDR3 DNA: TGTGCCAGCAGTTACTCGATAGGGGTTTCGTACGAGCAGTACTTC
CDR3 protein: CASSYSIGVSYEQYF

D gene: NA
clone size: many
V gene: TRBV20-1
J gene: TRBJ1-2
CDR3 DNA: TGCAGTGCTTCCCTGGGGGCTGGCTACACCTTC
CDR3 protein: CSASLGAGYTF

D gene: NA
clone size: once
V gene: TRBV20-1
J gene: TRBJ1-1
CDR3 DNA: TGCAGTGCTAAGGCGACCGATGAAGCTTTCTTT
CDR3 protein: CSAKATDEAFF

D gene: TRBD2
clone size: many
V gene: TRBV9
J gene: TRBJ2-1
CDR3 DNA: TGTGCCAGCAACCTAGCGGGAGACTCCAACAATGAGCAGTTCTTC
CDR3 protein: CASNLAGDSNNEQFF

D gene: TRBD1
clone size: many
V gene: TRBV5-1
J gene: TRBJ1-6
CDR3 DNA: TGCGCCAGCAGCTTGAGGGCCCCGGGACAGGGTAATTCACCCCTCCACTTT
CDR3 protein: CASSLRAPGQGNSPLHF

D gene: TRBD2
clone size: many
V gene: TRBV20-1
J gene: TRBJ2-1
CDR3 DNA: TGCAGTGCCCGGACTAGCGGGGGTAATGAGCAGTTCTTC
CDR3 protein: CSARTSGGNEQFF

D gene: TRBD2
clone size: few
V gene: TRBV7-2
J gene: TRBJ2-2
CDR3 DNA: TGTGCCAGCAGCCGGCCGGGGGGGGGCACCGGGGAGCTGTTTTTT
CDR3 protein: CASSRPGGGTGELFF

D gene: NA
clone size: NA
V gene: TRBV4-3
J gene: TRBJ1-3
CDR3 DNA: TGCGCCAGCAGCCAAGCTATCGGGGGTCATGGAAACACCATATATTTT
CDR3 protein: CASSQAIGGHGNTIYF

D gene: NA
clone size: many
V gene: TRBV12-3/TRBV12-4
J gene: TRBJ1-2
CDR3 DNA: TGCGCCAGCAGCTTAGGCAGGGGCAGTTATGGCTACACCTTC
CDR3 protein: CASSLGRGSYGYTF

D gene: TRBD1
clone size: few
V gene: TRBV11-3
J gene: TRBJ2-5
CDR3 DNA: TGTGCCAGCAGCTTAGCCGGGACAGGGCCAGAGACCCAGTACTTC
CDR3 protein: CASSLAGTGPETQYF

D gene: TRBD1
clone size: NA
V gene: TRBV7-7
J gene: TRBJ2-7
CDR3 DNA: TGTGCTAGCAGCTTTGCCCGGGACAGGACCCGTCACGAGCAGTACTTC
CDR3 protein: CASSFARDRTRHEQYF

D gene: NA
clone size: few
V gene: TRBV6-2/TRBV6-3
J gene: TRBJ2-6
CDR3 DNA: TGTGCCAGCAGTTACTCGGGACGGCACTCTGGGGCCAACGTCCTGACTTTC
CDR3 protein: CASSYSGRHSGANVLTF

D gene: TRBD1
clone size: many
V gene: TRBV25-1
J gene: TRBJ2-1
CDR3 DNA: TGTGCCAGCGCCAAGACAGGGATGAATGAGCAGTTCTTC
CDR3 protein: CASAKTGMNEQFF

D gene: TRBD1
clone size: many
V gene: TRBV20-1
J gene: TRBJ2-3
CDR3 DNA: TGCAGTGCCCCCTGGAGGGGACAGGGAAGCACAGATACGCAGTATTTT
CDR3 protein: CSAPWRGQGSTDTQYF

D gene: NA
clone size: few
V gene: TRBV5-1
J gene: TRBJ1-6
CDR3 DNA: TGCGCCAGCAGCTTTGATGAGGGTCGCGGCTCACCCCTCCACTTT
CDR3 protein: CASSFDEGRGSPLHF

D gene: TRBD1
clone size: NA
V gene: TRBV7-2
J gene: TRBJ1-1
CDR3 DNA: TGTGCCAGCAGCTTGGTCGGGACAGGGGGCGTTGGATTAAAAGCTTTCTTT
CDR3 protein: CASSLVGTGGVGLKAFF

D gene: NA
clone size: NA
V gene: TRBV5-4
J gene: TRBJ2-2
CDR3 DNA: TGTGCCAGCAGCCCCGCGTCCGCGAACACCGGGGAGCTGTTTTTT
CDR3 protein: CASSPASANTGELFF

D gene: NA
clone size: many
V gene: TRBV2
J gene: TRBJ1-1
CDR3 DNA: TGTGCCAGCAGTCGTGACATCAACACTGAAGCTTTCTTT
CDR3 protein: CASSRDINTEAFF

D gene: NA
clone size: NA
V gene: TRBV6-5
J gene: TRBJ2-1
CDR3 DNA: TGTGCCAGCAGTTACTCGACTAGACTCCCCTACAATGAGCAGTTCTTC
CDR3 protein: CASSYSTRLPYNEQFF

D gene: NA
clone size: many
V gene: TRBV6-4
J gene: TRBJ2-3
CDR3 DNA: TGTGCCAGCAGTTTTACAGGGTTGGATTCGGCAGATACGCAGTATTTT
CDR3 protein: CASSFTGLDSADTQYF

D gene: NA
clone size: few
V gene: TRBV7-9
J gene: TRBJ1-4
CDR3 DNA: TGTGCCAGCAGCTTGGCAGCGGGGGCTGATGAAAAACTGTTTTTT
CDR3 protein: CASSLAAGADEKLFF

D gene: NA
clone size: many
V gene: TRBV12-3/TRBV12-4
J gene: TRBJ2-5
CDR3 DNA: TGTGCCAGCAGTTTGTCATGGCAAGAGACCCAGTACTTC
CDR3 protein: CASSLSWQETQYF

D gene: NA
clone size: NA
V gene: TRBV7-9
J gene: TRBJ1-4
CDR3 DNA: TGTGCCAGCAGCGTATCCTTAAAACGGTTTTTT
CDR3 protein: CASSVSLKRFF

D gene: TRBD1
clone size: few
V gene: TRBV28
J gene: TRBJ1-2
CDR3 DNA: TGTGCCAGCAGGACAGGGGAATTTGAAGGTGGCTACACCTTC
CDR3 protein: CASRTGEFEGGYTF

D gene: TRBD2
clone size: many
V gene: TRBV9
J gene: TRBJ2-1
CDR3 DNA: TGTGCCAGCAGCGCAGCGGGGGGGTACAATGAGCAGTTCTTC
CDR3 protein: CASSAAGGYNEQFF

D gene: NA
clone size: many
V gene: TRBV7-9
J gene: TRBJ2-1
CDR3 DNA: TGTGCCAGCAGCTTAAAGGGGGGGCCCTACAATGAGCAGTTCTTC
CDR3 protein: CASSLKGGPYNEQFF

D gene: TRBD1
clone size: NA
V gene: TRBV9
J gene: TRBJ1-5
CDR3 DNA: TGTGCCAGCAGCGGCCGGGACAGTAAGAATCAGCCCCAGCATTTT
CDR3 protein: CASSGRDSKNQPQHF

D gene: NA
clone size: NA
V gene: TRBV29-1
J gene: TRBJ1-1
CDR3 DNA: TGCAGCGTTGAAGAGCCGGGTTTCACTGAAGCTTTCTTT
CDR3 protein: CSVEEPGFTEAFF

D gene: TRBD1
clone size: once
V gene: TRBV12-3/TRBV12-4
J gene: TRBJ1-1
CDR3 DNA: TGTGCCAGCAGTGGCCGGGACAGCACCTTTTCGAACACTGAAGCTTTCTTT
CDR3 protein: CASSGRDSTFSNTEAFF

D gene: NA
clone size: many
V gene: TRBV28
J gene: TRBJ2-7
CDR3 DNA: TGTGCCAGCAGTGTTGAAGGGGTCCGGGGCTACGAGCAGTACTTC
CDR3 protein: CASSVEGVRGYEQYF

D gene: TRBD2
clone size: NA
V gene: TRBV12-3/TRBV12-4
J gene: TRBJ2-3
CDR3 DNA: TGTGCCAGCTGCCGGGGGGGGGCGTTCACAGATGCGCAGTATTTT
CDR3 protein: CASCRGGAFTDAQYF

D gene: TRBD1
clone size: many
V gene: TRBV7-9
J gene: TRBJ2-5
CDR3 DNA: TGTGCCAGCAGCTTAGTACAGGGGATGGAGACCCAGTACTTC
CDR3 protein: CASSLVQGMETQYF

D gene: TRBD2
clone size: many
V gene: TRBV5-1
J gene: TRBJ2-7
CDR3 DNA: TGCGCCAGCAGCCCGGGACTACCCCGCGACGAGCAGTACTTC
CDR3 protein: CASSPGLPRDEQYF

D gene: NA
clone size: NA
V gene: TRBV2
J gene: TRBJ1-5
CDR3 DNA: TGTGCCAGCAGTGAAGCCCAAGATCGGCATTTT
CDR3 protein: CASSEAQDRHF

D gene: TRBD2
clone size: many
V gene: TRBV7-9
J gene: TRBJ2-3
CDR3 DNA: TGTGCCAGCAGCTTAGTAGGCGGGGGGGCCTCAGATACGCAGTATTTT
CDR3 protein: CASSLVGGGASDTQYF

D gene: NA
clone size: NA
V gene: TRBV9
J gene: TRBJ2-1
CDR3 DNA: TGTGCCAGCAGCCCCGAGGGCGGTCCGATCTACAATGAGCAGTTCTTC
CDR3 protein: CASSPEGGPIYNEQFF

D gene: NA
clone size: many
V gene: TRBV10-3
J gene: TRBJ2-1
CDR3 DNA: TGTGCCATCAGTGGGGGGGCCAGCTCCTACAATGAGCAGTTCTTC
CDR3 protein: CAISGGASSYNEQFF

D gene: NA
clone size: NA
V gene: TRBV25-1
J gene: TRBJ2-2
CDR3 DNA: TGTGCCAGCAGTGAGTCGAAGTTCGCGAACACCGGGGAGCTGTTTTTT
CDR3 protein: CASSESKFANTGELFF

D gene: TRBD2
clone size: many
V gene: TRBV5-1
J gene: TRBJ2-3
CDR3 DNA: TGCGCCAGCAGCCGCCGGCGGGGGAGCACAGATACGCAGTATTTT
CDR3 protein: CASSRRRGSTDTQYF

D gene: TRBD1
clone size: NA
V gene: TRBV28
J gene: TRBJ2-1
CDR3 DNA: TGTGCCAGCAGGAGACAGGGAGTCGATGAGCAGTTCTTC
CDR3 protein: CASRRQGVDEQFF

D gene: NA
clone size: many
V gene: TRBV20-1
J gene: TRBJ2-5
CDR3 DNA: TGCAGTGCTAGGAGGGTACAGAGAGAGACCCAGTACTTC
CDR3 protein: CSARRVQRETQYF

D gene: TRBD1
clone size: NA
V gene: TRBV12-3/TRBV12-4
J gene: TRBJ2-7
CDR3 DNA: TGTGCCAGCAGTTGTGACAGGGGGCGGGATGAGCAGTACTTC
CDR3 protein: CASSCDRGRDEQYF

D gene: NA
clone size: many
V gene: TRBV5-6
J gene: TRBJ2-3
CDR3 DNA: TGTGCCAGCAGCTTGATATCTACCCGAATGGGAGGCACAGATACGCAGTATTTT
CDR3 protein: CASSLISTRMGGTDTQYF

D gene: NA
clone size: few
V gene: TRBV3-1
J gene: TRBJ1-1
CDR3 DNA: TGTGCCAGCAGCCAAGGGCTTACGAACACTGAAGCTTTCTTT
CDR3 protein: CASSQGLTNTEAFF

D gene: NA
clone size: many
V gene: TRBV6-1
J gene: TRBJ2-5
CDR3 DNA: TGTGCCAGCAGCGTGTCCGGGACTTTACAAGAGACCCAGTACTTC
CDR3 protein: CASSVSGTLQETQYF

D gene: NA
clone size: few
V gene: TRBV7-2
J gene: TRBJ2-3
CDR3 DNA: TGTGCCAGCAGCTTAACGGGCCGGGCTTCTAGCACAGATACGCAGTATTTT
CDR3 protein: CASSLTGRASSTDTQYF

D gene: NA
clone size: many
V gene: TRBV6-2/TRBV6-3
J gene: TRBJ2-6
CDR3 DNA: TGTGCCAGCAGTTACTCGGGGGTACGGATTACCTCTGGGGCCAACGTCCTGACTTTC
CDR3 protein: CASSYSGVRITSGANVLTF

D gene: TRBD2
clone size: few
V gene: TRBV28
J gene: TRBJ2-5
CDR3 DNA: TGTGCCAGCTCGGGACTAACTGGCGAGACCCAGTACTTC
CDR3 protein: CASSGLTGETQYF

D gene: NA
clone size: NA
V gene: TRBV6-6
J gene: TRBJ1-6
CDR3 DNA: TGTGCCAGTAAACAGGGAGGAAATTCACCCCTCCACTTT
CDR3 protein: CASKQGGNSPLHF

D gene: NA
clone size: many
V gene: TRBV5-1
J gene: TRBJ2-3
CDR3 DNA: TGCGCCAGCAGGGAGACAGCGCCGCAAGATACGCAGTATTTT
CDR3 protein: CASRETAPQDTQYF

D gene: TRBD1
clone size: NA
V gene: TRBV29-1
J gene: TRBJ2-5
CDR3 DNA: TGCAGCGCCGGACAGGGCTCCCAAGAGACCCAGTACTTC
CDR3 protein: CSAGQGSQETQYF

D gene: NA
clone size: many
V gene: TRBV20-1
J gene: TRBJ1-1
CDR3 DNA: TGCAGTGCTAGAGATCGGAAAGGGGCGATAGTAAGCACTGAAGCTTTCTTT
CDR3 protein: CSARDRKGAIVSTEAFF

D gene: TRBD1
clone size: many
V gene: TRBV4-2
J gene: TRBJ2-3
CDR3 DNA: TGTGCCAGCAGCTCACCCACTCCGGGACAGGGAGGCAATACGCAGTATTTT
CDR3 protein: CASSSPTPGQGGNTQYF

D gene: NA
clone size: many
V gene: TRBV6-5
J gene: TRBJ1-2
CDR3 DNA: TGTGCCAGCCTGGGGCGAAAAACCAGCTACACCTTC
CDR3 protein: CASLGRKTSYTF

D gene: NA
clone size: NA
V gene: TRBV19
J gene: TRBJ1-2
CDR3 DNA: TGTGCCAGCCAGGAGGCCGCGGGTACTCGGGGCTACACCTTC
CDR3 protein: CASQEAAGTRGYTF

D gene: NA
clone size: NA
V gene: TRBV29-1
J gene: TRBJ1-5
CDR3 DNA: TGCAGCGTCGCTGGGAGTTCCGGGAGCAATCAGCCCCAGCATTTT
CDR3 protein: CSVAGSSGSNQPQHF

D gene: TRBD1
clone size: many
V gene: TRBV7-9
J gene: TRBJ2-7
CDR3 DNA: TGTGCCAGCAGCTCGACAGGGGACGAGCAGTACTTC
CDR3 protein: CASSSTGDEQYF

D gene: NA
clone size: NA
V gene: TRBV7-2
J gene: TRBJ2-3
CDR3 DNA: TGTGCCAGCAGCTTAAATTACGATACGCAGTATTTT
CDR3 protein: CASSLNYDTQYF